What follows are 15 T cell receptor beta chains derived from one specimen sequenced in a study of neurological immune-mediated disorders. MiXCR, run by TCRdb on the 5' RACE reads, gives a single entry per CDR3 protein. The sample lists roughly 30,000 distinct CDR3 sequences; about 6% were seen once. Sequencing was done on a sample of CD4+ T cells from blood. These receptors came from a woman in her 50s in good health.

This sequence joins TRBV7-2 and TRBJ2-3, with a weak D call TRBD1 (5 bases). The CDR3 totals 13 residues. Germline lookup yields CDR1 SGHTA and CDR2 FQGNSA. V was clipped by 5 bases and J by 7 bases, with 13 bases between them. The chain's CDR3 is CASSGLGRYTQYF. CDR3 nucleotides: TGTGCCAGCAGCGGTCTGGGGCGGTATACGCAGTATTTT.

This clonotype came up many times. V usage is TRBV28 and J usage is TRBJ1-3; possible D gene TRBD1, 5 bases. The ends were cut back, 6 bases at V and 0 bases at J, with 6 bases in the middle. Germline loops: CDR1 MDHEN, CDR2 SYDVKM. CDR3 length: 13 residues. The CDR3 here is CASRRGSGNTIYF. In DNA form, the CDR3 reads TGTGCCAGCAGGAGGGGCTCTGGAAACACCATATATTTT.

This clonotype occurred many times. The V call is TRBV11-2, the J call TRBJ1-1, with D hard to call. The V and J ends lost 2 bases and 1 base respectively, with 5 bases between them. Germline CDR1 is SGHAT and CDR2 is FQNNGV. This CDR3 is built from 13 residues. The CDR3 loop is CASSLRRNTEAFF. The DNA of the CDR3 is TGTGCCAGCAGCTTAAGGCGGAACACTGAAGCTTTCTTT.

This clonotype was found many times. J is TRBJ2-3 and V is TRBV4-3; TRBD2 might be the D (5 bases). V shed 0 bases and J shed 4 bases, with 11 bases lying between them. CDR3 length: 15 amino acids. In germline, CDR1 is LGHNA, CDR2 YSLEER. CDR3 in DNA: TGCGCCAGCAGCCAAGATCTTGTCGGGGCAGATACGCAGTATTTT. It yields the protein CASSQDLVGADTQYF.

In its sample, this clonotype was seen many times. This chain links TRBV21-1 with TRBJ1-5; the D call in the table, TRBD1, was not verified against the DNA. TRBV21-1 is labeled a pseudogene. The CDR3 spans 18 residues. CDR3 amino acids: CASSTKGGGQGAPQPQHF. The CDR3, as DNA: TGTGCCAGCAGCACCAAAGGGGGGGGACAGGGGGCTCCTCAGCCCCAGCATTTT.

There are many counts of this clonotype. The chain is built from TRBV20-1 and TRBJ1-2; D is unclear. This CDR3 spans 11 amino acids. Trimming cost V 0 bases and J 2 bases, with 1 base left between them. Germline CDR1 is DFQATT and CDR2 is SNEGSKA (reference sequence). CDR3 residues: CSARENYGYTF. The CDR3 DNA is TGCAGTGCTAGAGAGAACTATGGCTACACCTTC.

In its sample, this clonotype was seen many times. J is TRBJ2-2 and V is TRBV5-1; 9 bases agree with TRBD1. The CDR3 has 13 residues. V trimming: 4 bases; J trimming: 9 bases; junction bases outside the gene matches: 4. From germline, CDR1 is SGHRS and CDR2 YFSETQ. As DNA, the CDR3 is TGCGCCAGCAGCCCGGGACAGGGCTGGGAGCTGTTTTTT. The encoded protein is CASSPGQGWELFF.

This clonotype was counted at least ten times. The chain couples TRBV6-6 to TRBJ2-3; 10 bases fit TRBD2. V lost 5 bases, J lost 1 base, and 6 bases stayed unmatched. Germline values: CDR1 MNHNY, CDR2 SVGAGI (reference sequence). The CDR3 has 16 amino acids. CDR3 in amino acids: CASSGQLAGRTDTQYF. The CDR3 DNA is TGTGCCAGCAGTGGACAACTAGCGGGACGCACAGATACGCAGTATTTT.

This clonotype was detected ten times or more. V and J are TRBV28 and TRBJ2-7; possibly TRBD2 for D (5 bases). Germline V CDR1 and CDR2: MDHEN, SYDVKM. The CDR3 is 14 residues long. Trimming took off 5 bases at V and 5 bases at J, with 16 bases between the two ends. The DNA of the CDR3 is TGTGCCAGCAGTGGCCGGGAATGGACTGACGAGCAGTACTTC. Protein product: CASSGREWTDEQYF.

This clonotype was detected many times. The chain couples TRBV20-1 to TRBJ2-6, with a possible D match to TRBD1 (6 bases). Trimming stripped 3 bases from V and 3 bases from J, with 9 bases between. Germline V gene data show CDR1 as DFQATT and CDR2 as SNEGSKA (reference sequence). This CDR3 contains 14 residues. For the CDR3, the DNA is TGCAGTGCTAGCCAGGGGAGTGGGGCCAACGTCCTGACTTTC. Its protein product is CSASQGSGANVLTF.

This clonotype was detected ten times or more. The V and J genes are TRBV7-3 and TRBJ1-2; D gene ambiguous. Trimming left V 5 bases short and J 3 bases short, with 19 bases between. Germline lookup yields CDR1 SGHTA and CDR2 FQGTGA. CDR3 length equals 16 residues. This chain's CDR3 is CASSPGPNFPYYGYTF. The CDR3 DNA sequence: TGTGCCAGCAGCCCCGGGCCAAATTTCCCCTACTATGGCTACACCTTC.

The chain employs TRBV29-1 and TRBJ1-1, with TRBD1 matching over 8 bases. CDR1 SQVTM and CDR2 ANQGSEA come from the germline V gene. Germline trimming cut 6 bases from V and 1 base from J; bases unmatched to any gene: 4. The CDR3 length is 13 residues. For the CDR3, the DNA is TGCAGCGTAACGACAGGGGCGAACACTGAAGCTTTCTTT. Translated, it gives CSVTTGANTEAFF.

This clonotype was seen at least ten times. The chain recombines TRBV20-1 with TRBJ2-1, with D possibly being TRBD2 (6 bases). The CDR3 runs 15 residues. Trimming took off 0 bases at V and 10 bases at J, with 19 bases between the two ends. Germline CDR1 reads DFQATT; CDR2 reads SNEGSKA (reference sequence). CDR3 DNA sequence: TGCAGTGCTAGAGAGGGAGGTGGGGCGCGGGACGAGCAGTTCTTC. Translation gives CSAREGGGARDEQFF.

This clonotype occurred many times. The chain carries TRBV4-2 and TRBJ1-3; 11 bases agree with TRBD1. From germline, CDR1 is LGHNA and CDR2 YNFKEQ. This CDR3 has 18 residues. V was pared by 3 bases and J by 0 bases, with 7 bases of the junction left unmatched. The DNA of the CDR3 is TGTGCCAGCAGCCAGGAATCCGGGACAGGGGGCTCTGGAAACACCATATATTTT. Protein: CASSQESGTGGSGNTIYF.

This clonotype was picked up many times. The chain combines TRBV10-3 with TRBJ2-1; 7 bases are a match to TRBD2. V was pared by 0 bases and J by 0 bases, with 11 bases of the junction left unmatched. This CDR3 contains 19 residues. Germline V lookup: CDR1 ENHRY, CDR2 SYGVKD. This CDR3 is CAISESGGRRGSSYNEQFF. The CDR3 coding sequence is TGTGCCATCAGTGAGTCGGGGGGTCGGCGGGGGAGCTCCTACAATGAGCAGTTCTTC.